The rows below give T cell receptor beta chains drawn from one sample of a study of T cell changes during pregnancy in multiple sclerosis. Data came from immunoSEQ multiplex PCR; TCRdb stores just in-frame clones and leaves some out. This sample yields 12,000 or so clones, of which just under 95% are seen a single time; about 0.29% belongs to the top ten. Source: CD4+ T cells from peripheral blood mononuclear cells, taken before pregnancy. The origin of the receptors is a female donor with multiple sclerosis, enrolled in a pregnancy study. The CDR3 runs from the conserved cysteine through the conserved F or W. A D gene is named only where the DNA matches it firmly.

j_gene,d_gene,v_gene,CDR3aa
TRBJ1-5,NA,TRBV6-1,CASSGRQAPFNQPQHF
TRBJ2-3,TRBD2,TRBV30,CAWSDWSGKSTDTQYF
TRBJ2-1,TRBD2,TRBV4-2,CASSQGLAGVYNEQFF
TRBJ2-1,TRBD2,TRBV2,CASSLWVAGGFSEQFF
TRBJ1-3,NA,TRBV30,CAWTKEGSGNTIYF
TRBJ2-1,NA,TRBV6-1,CASSEAVFNEQFF
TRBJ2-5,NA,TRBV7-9,CASSPQDSGTQYF
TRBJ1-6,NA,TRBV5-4,CASSSLTSPLHF
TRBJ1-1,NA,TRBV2,CASSVQGRRTEAFF
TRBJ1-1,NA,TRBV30,CAWSPQGWDTEAFF
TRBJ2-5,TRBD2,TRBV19,CASSAGTSGKETQYF
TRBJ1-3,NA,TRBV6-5,CASGRQSLSGNTIYF
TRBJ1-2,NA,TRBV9,CASSALRGGSYGYTF